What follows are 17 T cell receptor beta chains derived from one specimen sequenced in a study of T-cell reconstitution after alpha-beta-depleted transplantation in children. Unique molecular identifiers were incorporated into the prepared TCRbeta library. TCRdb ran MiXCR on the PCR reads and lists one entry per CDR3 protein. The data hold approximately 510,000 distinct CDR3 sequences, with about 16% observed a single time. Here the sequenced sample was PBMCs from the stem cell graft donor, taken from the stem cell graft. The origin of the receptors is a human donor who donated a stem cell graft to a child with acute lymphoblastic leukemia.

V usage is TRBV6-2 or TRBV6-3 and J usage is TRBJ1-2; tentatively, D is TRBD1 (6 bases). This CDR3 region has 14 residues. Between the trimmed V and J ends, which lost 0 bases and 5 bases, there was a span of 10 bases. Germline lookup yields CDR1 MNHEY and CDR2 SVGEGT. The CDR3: CASSYSTQGYGYTF. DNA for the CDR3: TGTGCCAGCAGTTACTCGACGCAGGGGTATGGCTACACCTTC.

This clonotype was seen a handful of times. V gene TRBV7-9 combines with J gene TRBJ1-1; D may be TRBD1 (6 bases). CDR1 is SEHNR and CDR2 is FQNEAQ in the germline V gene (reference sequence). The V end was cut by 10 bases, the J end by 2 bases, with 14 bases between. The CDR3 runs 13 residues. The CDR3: CATDLGGNTEAFF. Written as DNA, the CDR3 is TGTGCCACCGATTTAGGGGGAAACACTGAAGCTTTCTTT.

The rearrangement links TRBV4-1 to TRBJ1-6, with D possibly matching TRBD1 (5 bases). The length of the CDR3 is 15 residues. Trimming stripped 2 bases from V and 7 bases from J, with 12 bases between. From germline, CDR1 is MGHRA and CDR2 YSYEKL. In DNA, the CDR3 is TGCGCCAGCAGCCAACTGCCAGGGACGAATTCACCCCTCCACTTT. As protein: CASSQLPGTNSPLHF.

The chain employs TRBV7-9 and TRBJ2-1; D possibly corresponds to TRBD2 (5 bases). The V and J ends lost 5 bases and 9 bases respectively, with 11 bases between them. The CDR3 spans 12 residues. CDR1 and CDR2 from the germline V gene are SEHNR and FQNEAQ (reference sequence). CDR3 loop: CASSRGSGEQFF. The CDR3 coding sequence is TGTGCCAGCAGCCGAGGCAGCGGTGAGCAGTTCTTC.

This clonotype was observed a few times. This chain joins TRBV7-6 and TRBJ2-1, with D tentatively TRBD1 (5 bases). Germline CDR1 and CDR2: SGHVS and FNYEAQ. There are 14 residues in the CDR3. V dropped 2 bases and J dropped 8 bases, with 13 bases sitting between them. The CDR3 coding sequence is TGTGCCAGCAGCTTAACTACTTTGGGGCATGAGCAGTTCTTC. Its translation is CASSLTTLGHEQFF. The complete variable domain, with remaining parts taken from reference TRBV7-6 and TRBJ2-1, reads GAGVSQSPRYKVTKRGQDVALRCDPISGHVSLYWYRQALGQGPEFLTYFNYEAQQDKSGLPNDRFSAERPEGSISTLTIQRTEQRDSAMYRCASSLTTLGHEQFFGPGTRLTVL.

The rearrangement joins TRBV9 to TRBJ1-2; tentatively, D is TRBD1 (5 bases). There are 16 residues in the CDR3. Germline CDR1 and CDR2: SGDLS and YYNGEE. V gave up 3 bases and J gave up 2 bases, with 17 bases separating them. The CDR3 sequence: CASSDGAVGPNYGYTF. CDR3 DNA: TGTGCCAGCAGCGACGGGGCGGTTGGACCGAACTATGGCTACACCTTC.

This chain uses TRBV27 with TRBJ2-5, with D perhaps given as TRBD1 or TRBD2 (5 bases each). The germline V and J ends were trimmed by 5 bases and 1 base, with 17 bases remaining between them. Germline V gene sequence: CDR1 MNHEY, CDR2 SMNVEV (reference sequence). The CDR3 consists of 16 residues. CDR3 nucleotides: TGTGCCAGCAGTCCCCGACGAGGGGCCGGCCAAGAGACCCAGTACTTC. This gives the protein CASSPRRGAGQETQYF.

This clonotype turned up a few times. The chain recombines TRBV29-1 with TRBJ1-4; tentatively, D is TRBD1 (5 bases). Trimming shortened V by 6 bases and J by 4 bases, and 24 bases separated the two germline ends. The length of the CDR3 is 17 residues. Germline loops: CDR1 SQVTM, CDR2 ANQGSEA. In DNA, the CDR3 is TGCAGCGTCATGAAAAGAACTGGGACTTTGTTTAATGAAAAACTGTTTTTT. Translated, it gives CSVMKRTGTLFNEKLFF.

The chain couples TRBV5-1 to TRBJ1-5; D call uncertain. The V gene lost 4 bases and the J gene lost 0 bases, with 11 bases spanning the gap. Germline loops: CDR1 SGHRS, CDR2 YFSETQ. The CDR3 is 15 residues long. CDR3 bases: TGCGCCAGCAGCCAAGACGGGCATAGCAATCAGCCCCAGCATTTT. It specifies CASSQDGHSNQPQHF.

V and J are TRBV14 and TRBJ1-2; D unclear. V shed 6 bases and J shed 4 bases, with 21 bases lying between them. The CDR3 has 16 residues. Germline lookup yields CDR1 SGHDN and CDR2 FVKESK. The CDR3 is CASSRNFPGSPYGYTF. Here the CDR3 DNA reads TGTGCCAGCAGTCGTAATTTCCCAGGTTCTCCCTATGGCTACACCTTC.

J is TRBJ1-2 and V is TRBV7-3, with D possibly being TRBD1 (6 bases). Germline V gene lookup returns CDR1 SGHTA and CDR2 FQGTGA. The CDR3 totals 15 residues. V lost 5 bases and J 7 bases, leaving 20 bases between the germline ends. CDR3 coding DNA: TGTGCCAGCAGCCGGGGGGGCAGTCAGGAGGCTGGCTACACCTTC. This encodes CASSRGGSQEAGYTF.

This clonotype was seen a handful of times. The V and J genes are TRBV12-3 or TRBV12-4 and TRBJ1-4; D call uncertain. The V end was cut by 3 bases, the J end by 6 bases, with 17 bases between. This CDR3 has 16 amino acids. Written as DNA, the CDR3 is TGTGCCAGCAGTTTTTGGGTCGAGGGCGCGGATGAAAAACTGTTTTTT. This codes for CASSFWVEGADEKLFF.

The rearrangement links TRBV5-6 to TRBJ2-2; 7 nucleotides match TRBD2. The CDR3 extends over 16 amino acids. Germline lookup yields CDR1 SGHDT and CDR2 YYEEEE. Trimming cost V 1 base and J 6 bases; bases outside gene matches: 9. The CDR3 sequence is CASSLSLAGEAGELFF. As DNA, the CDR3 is TGTGCCAGCAGCTTGTCCCTTGCGGGAGAAGCCGGGGAGCTGTTTTTT.

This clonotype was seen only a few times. In nucleotides, the CDR3 is TGTGCCACCAGCAGAGAGAAAGCGATCAAGTCCGGGGAGCTGTTTTTT. This translates into CATSREKAIKSGELFF. The chain uses TRBV15 and TRBJ2-2; D not certain. Trimming took 0 bases from V and 6 from J, leaving 14 bases between them. The CDR3 extends over 16 amino acids. The V gene's germline CDR1 is LNHNV and CDR2 YYDKDF (reference sequence).

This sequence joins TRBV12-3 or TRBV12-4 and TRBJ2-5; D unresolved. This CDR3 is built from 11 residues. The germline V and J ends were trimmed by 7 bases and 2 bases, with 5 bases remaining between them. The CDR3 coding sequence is TGTGCCAGCACACGGCAAGAGACCCAGTACTTC. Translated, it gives CASTRQETQYF.

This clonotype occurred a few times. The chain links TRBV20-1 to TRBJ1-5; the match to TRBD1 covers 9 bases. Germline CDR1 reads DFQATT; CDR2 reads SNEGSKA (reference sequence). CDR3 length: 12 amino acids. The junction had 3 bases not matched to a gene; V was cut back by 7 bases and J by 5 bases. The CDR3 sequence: CSVGQGDQPQHF. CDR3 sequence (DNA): TGCAGTGTGGGACAGGGTGATCAGCCCCAGCATTTT.

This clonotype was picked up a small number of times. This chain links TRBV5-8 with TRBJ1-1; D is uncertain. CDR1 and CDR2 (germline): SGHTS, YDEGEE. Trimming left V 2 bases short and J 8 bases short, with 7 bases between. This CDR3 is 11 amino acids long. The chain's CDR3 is CASSFGYEAFF. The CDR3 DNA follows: TGTGCCAGCAGCTTTGGATACGAAGCTTTCTTT.